Each of the 21 T cell receptor beta chains below was sequenced from the same sample in a study of blood T cells in healthy people across ages. Through a sample-barcoded 5' primer and a J-beta primer mix, a second PCR was run for roughly 6 to 12 cycles. TCRdb reanalysed the 5' RACE reads using MiXCR and keeps one entry per CDR3 protein. The sample has 780,000 or so distinct CDR3 sequences, 25% seen once; the top ten hold under 4%. This sample was shared with a second study, whose subject was T cells of mothers and their children.

Sequenced material: blood. These receptors were collected from a boy aged 5 to 17 in good health.

The chain employs TRBV4-3 and TRBJ2-5; TRBD1 agrees at 7 bases. The J call may be incorrect, as the DNA end agrees better with TRBJ2-7. This CDR3 comprises 15 residues. From germline, CDR1 is LGHNA and CDR2 YSLEER. The CDR3 sequence is CASSQDRDSAYEQYF. For the CDR3, the DNA is TGCGCCAGCAGCCAAGACAGGGACAGTGCCTACGAGCAGTACTTC.

This clonotype came up a few times. V gene TRBV5-1 combines with J gene TRBJ1-5; a possible D gene is TRBD1 (6 bases). This CDR3 has 16 residues. Germline V gene lookup returns CDR1 SGHRS and CDR2 YFSETQ. V was clipped by 4 bases and J by 5 bases, with 19 bases between them. CDR3 in amino acids: CASSLGGPGTDQPQHF. In nucleotides, the CDR3 is TGCGCCAGCAGCCTTGGGGGCCCCGGGACCGATCAGCCCCAGCATTTT.

Regarding this clonotype: Relative to the germline gene, one junction end is altered; a read error may explain this. This chain joins TRBV29-1 and TRBJ2-1; the D gene is possibly TRBD2 (6 bases). The CDR3 runs to 15 residues. Germline loops: CDR1 SQVTM, CDR2 ANQGSEA. This chain's CDR3 is CSVEDGGEAYNEQFF. The CDR3 DNA is TGCAGCGTCGAAGATGGAGGGGAAGCCTACAATGAGCAGTTCTTC.

This clonotype showed up just a few times. The chain is built from TRBV20-1 and TRBJ2-3; 12 nucleotides agree with TRBD2. Germline V lookup: CDR1 DFQATT, CDR2 SNEGSKA (reference sequence). This CDR3 is built from 17 residues. Losses at the gene ends were 5 bases for V and 2 bases for J; bases not matched to a gene: 11. The CDR3 sequence: CSASGTSGSATTDTQYF. DNA of the CDR3: TGCAGTGCTTCCGGGACTAGCGGGTCTGCCACCACAGATACGCAGTATTTT.

Only one count was recorded for this clonotype. The chain employs TRBV7-6 and TRBJ2-1, with D maybe TRBD1 (6 bases). CDR1 is SGHVS and CDR2 is FNYEAQ in the germline V gene. CDR3 length: 16 amino acids. The V end lost 0 bases, the J end lost 4 bases, and 13 bases lay between the germline ends. CDR3 nucleotide sequence: TGTGCCAGCAGCTTAGCTCATACAGGGCTATACAATGAGCAGTTCTTC. This codes for CASSLAHTGLYNEQFF.

This clonotype was observed a few times. The chain links TRBV20-1 to TRBJ2-5; 7 bases are a match to TRBD1. CDR3 length equals 14 residues. Germline trimming cut 6 bases from V and 0 bases from J; bases unmatched to any gene: 7. From germline, CDR1 is DFQATT and CDR2 SNEGSKA (reference sequence). Here the CDR3 DNA reads TGCAGTGCGATTAAACAGGGGTACCAAGAGACCCAGTACTTC. Its translation: CSAIKQGYQETQYF.

This clonotype was recorded at least ten times. The chain employs TRBV20-1 and TRBJ2-6; 7 positions match TRBD1. CDR1 is DFQATT and CDR2 is SNEGSKA in the germline V gene (reference sequence). The CDR3 has 14 amino acids. After removal of 0 bases from V and 12 bases from J, the junction contained 8 bases not matched to a gene. In DNA, the CDR3 is TGCAGTGCTAGAGATCGTGGACAGGCAGGCGTCCTGACTTTC. Protein sequence: CSARDRGQAGVLTF.

This chain joins TRBV7-2 and TRBJ1-2; D not certain. Germline CDR1 reads SGHTA; CDR2 reads FQGNSA. The CDR3 runs to 16 residues. The germline V and J ends were trimmed by 6 bases and 1 base, with 18 bases remaining between them. CDR3 coding DNA: TGTGCCAGCAGGGGAGCCCAGGACGTAATTAACTATGGCTACACCTTC. Amino acids: CASRGAQDVINYGYTF.

Notes on this clonotype: Likely a read error: the CDR3 ends without its conserved phenylalanine or tryptophan. The CDR3, as DNA: TGTGCCAGCGAAATCCGGGGGGAGTACAATGAGCAGTTCTCC. Its translation is CASEIRGEYNEQFS. J is TRBJ2-1 and V is TRBV6-1, with TRBD2 identical over 7 bases. The CDR3 sequence is 14 residues long. In germline, CDR1 is MNHNS, CDR2 SASEGT. V was pared by 8 bases and J by 4 bases, with 8 bases of the junction left unmatched.

This clonotype was counted a few times. This sequence joins TRBV5-1 and TRBJ1-3; TRBD1 agrees at 9 bases. In germline, CDR1 is SGHRS, CDR2 YFSETQ. The CDR3 totals 16 residues. V shed 0 bases and J 4 bases; nucleotides not matched to a gene: 5. The CDR3 bases are TGCGCCAGCAGCTTGGGACAGGGGGTTTCAGGAAACACCATATATTTT. Protein sequence: CASSLGQGVSGNTIYF.

The V gene is TRBV6-5, the J gene TRBJ2-2; weak D call: TRBD1 (6 bases). Germline V gives CDR1 MNHEY, CDR2 SVGAGI. The CDR3 sequence is 16 residues long. V lost 2 bases, J lost 1 base, and 11 bases lay in between. CDR3 coding DNA: TGTGCCAGCAGTTACCAGGGGAATTGGAACACCGGGGAGCTGTTTTTT. This sequence encodes CASSYQGNWNTGELFF.

This clonotype was detected a few times. Compared with germline, one end of the junction differs, possibly owing to a read error. This chain links TRBV5-1 with TRBJ2-2; unclear D gene. CDR3 length: 14 residues. The germline V gene encodes CDR1 SGHRS and CDR2 YFSETQ. The CDR3 DNA is TGCGCCAGCGGCTTGGTCGTAAACACCGGGGAGCTGTTTTTT. It yields the protein CASGLVVNTGELFF.

V usage is TRBV29-1 and J usage is TRBJ1-2; no clear D. V gave up 6 bases and J gave up 8 bases, with 16 bases separating them. CDR3 length: 12 residues. CDR1 and CDR2 from the germline V gene are SQVTM and ANQGSEA. The CDR3: CSVATLKGGYTF. In nucleotides, the CDR3 is TGCAGCGTCGCCACACTTAAGGGAGGCTACACCTTC.

This clonotype was seen a few times. The chain has TRBV2 and TRBJ2-7, with D perhaps given as TRBD1 or TRBD2 (5 bases each). The CDR3 totals 12 residues. CDR1 is SNHLY and CDR2 is FYNNEI in the germline V gene. Trimming cost V 5 bases and J 7 bases, with 12 bases left between them. This chain's CDR3 is CASSWPEGEQYF. The CDR3 DNA reads TGTGCCAGCAGTTGGCCTGAGGGGGAGCAGTACTTC. Full variable domain (rest looked up from reference TRBV2 and TRBJ2-7): EPEVTQTPSHQVTQMGQEVILRCVPISNHLYFYWYRQILGQKVEFLVSFYNNEISEKSEIFDDQFSVERPDGSNFTLKIRSTKLEDSAMYFCASSWPEGEQYFGPGTRLTVT.

On this clonotype: A read error is likely, as this CDR3 ends without the conserved phenylalanine or tryptophan. The genes are TRBV27 and TRBJ2-7; D unclear. Germline V lookup: CDR1 MNHEY, CDR2 SMNVEV (reference sequence). Trimming shortened V by 7 bases and J by 3 bases, and 22 bases separated the two germline ends. This CDR3 region has 16 residues. Here the CDR3 reads CASTARLGSTYYEQYL. In DNA form, the CDR3 reads TGTGCCAGCACCGCTCGTCTGGGGTCGACTTACTACGAGCAGTACCTC.

This clonotype was observed a few times. The chain couples TRBV20-1 to TRBJ2-4, with TRBD2 matching 13 bases. The V segment lost 4 bases and the J segment 3 bases; nucleotides outside the gene matches: 6. This CDR3 comprises 16 residues. Germline CDR1 is DFQATT and CDR2 is SNEGSKA (reference sequence). This CDR3 reads CSATGLAGSGKNIQYF. The CDR3 region has the DNA TGCAGTGCTACGGGACTAGCGGGATCTGGCAAAAACATTCAGTACTTC.

In regard to this clonotype: Relative to the germline gene, one junction end is altered; a read error may explain this. This chain joins TRBV4-3 and TRBJ2-1; 12 bases are a match to TRBD1. The CDR3 is 15 residues long. Germline loops: CDR1 LGHNA, CDR2 YSLEER. This chain's CDR3 is CASSHGTGGYNEQFF. The CDR3 DNA is TGCGCCAGCAGCCACGGGACAGGGGGCTACAACGAGCAGTTCTTC.

This clonotype was seen more than once but under ten times. The CDR3 sequence: CASSVAYGTAYEQYF. CDR3 sequence (DNA): TGTGCCAGCAGCGTAGCTTACGGGACAGCGTACGAGCAGTACTTC. The chain couples TRBV9 to TRBJ2-7; 7 bases agree with TRBD1. CDR1 and CDR2 from the germline V gene are SGDLS and YYNGEE. The CDR3 is 15 residues long. Unmatched junction bases numbered 7, after V lost 0 bases and J lost 4 bases. The full variable domain, in which reference TRBV9 and TRBJ2-7 provide the parts outside the CDR3, is DSGVTQTPKHLITATGQRVTLRCSPRSGDLSVYWYQQSLDQGLQFLIQYYNGEERAKGNILERFSAQQFPDLHSELNLSSLELGDSALYFCASSVAYGTAYEQYFGPGTRLTVT.

This clonotype was picked up many times. The chain carries TRBV5-1 and TRBJ2-4, with unresolved D. CDR1 and CDR2 (germline): SGHRS, YFSETQ. Trimming took off 0 bases at V and 1 base at J, with 14 bases between the two ends. The CDR3 has 17 amino acids. The CDR3 sequence is CASSLDVAFEAKNIQYF. CDR3 bases: TGCGCCAGCAGCTTGGATGTAGCCTTCGAGGCCAAAAACATTCAGTACTTC. Looking up the rest from reference TRBV5-1 and TRBJ2-4 gives the full variable domain: KAGVTQTPRYLIKTRGQQVTLSCSPISGHRSVSWYQQTPGQGLQFLFEYFSETQRNKGNFPGRFSGRQFSNSRSEMNVSTLELGDSALYLCASSLDVAFEAKNIQYFGAGTRLSVL.

This clonotype came up a few times. This rearrangement joins TRBV5-5 to TRBJ2-1; 8 bases are a match to TRBD2. This CDR3 has 17 residues. The germline V gene has CDR1 SGHKS and CDR2 YYEKEE (reference sequence). V trimming: 4 bases; J trimming: 7 bases; junction bases outside the gene matches: 16. The CDR3 is CASSRSRGGVLLNEQFF. The CDR3 DNA sequence: TGTGCCAGCAGCCGATCCCGGGGGGGCGTGCTTTTAAATGAGCAGTTCTTC.

The J gene is TRBJ2-7, the V gene TRBV28, with 12 nucleotides matching TRBD1. The CDR3 runs to 19 residues. V was pared by 7 bases and J by 2 bases, with 18 bases of the junction left unmatched. From germline, CDR1 is MDHEN and CDR2 SYDVKM. The CDR3 here is CASIGAGGQGAIGPYEQYF. CDR3 sequence (DNA): TGTGCCAGCATCGGTGCTGGGGGACAGGGGGCAATAGGCCCCTACGAGCAGTACTTC. Complete variable domain (other parts from reference TRBV28 and TRBJ2-7): DVKVTQSSRYLVKRTGEKVFLECVQDMDHENMFWYRQDPGLGLRLIYFSYDVKMKEKGDIPEGYSVSREKKERFSLILESASTNQTSMYLCASIGAGGQGAIGPYEQYFGPGTRLTVT.